The 29 T cell receptor beta chains given below trace back to one sample, sequenced in a study of identical twins (TCRdb year 2016). Library construction relied on 5' RACE. The sample was run on an Illumina HiSeq 2000. TCRdb redid the processing of the public reads, applying fastp at Q25 and MiXCR, and retained in-frame beta chains. Entries are consolidated by CDR3 protein sequence, retaining the most common genes and DNA. The sample table lists about 530,000 distinct CDR3 sequences, under 25% of them with a count of one. Clones ranked in the top ten supply about 0.5% of the sample. These data are also associated with another study on yellow fever vaccine responses in identical twins.

Sequencing was performed on CD4+ T cells sorted from blood. These TCRs come from a woman between 18 and 30 years old in good health.

This clonotype was seen only a few times. The V gene is TRBV12-3 or TRBV12-4, the J gene TRBJ1-2; 12 bases agree with TRBD1. V lost 3 bases, J lost 8 bases, and 4 bases stayed unmatched. The CDR3 consists of 14 residues. The CDR3 sequence: CASSFPGQGAGYTF. The CDR3 DNA reads TGTGCCAGCAGTTTCCCGGGACAGGGGGCAGGCTACACCTTC.

This clonotype was seen only a few times. The CDR3 DNA reads TGTGCCAGCAGCCCCGGGATTAATGAAAAACTGTTTTTT. Translation gives CASSPGINEKLFF. V and J are TRBV6-1 and TRBJ1-4; no clear D gene. Germline CDR1 reads MNHNS; CDR2 reads SASEGT. The CDR3 is 13 amino acids. V gave up 6 bases and J gave up 4 bases, with 9 bases separating them.

This rearrangement joins TRBV28 to TRBJ2-2; D possibly corresponds to TRBD2 (6 bases). V was pared by 1 base and J by 1 base, with 10 bases between. The germline V gene has CDR1 MDHEN and CDR2 SYDVKM. The CDR3 sequence is 16 residues long. The CDR3 region has the DNA TGTGCCAGCAGTTTATTCTTCGGGAGGAACACCGGGGAGCTGTTTTTT. This gives the protein CASSLFFGRNTGELFF.

This clonotype came up a few times. The chain couples TRBV6-5 to TRBJ1-1; D might be TRBD1 (6 bases). V was shortened by 0 bases and J by 6 bases, with 14 bases between the two germline ends. From germline, CDR1 is MNHEY and CDR2 SVGAGI. CDR3 length equals 15 residues. CDR3 protein: CASSYSHQGRAEAFF. CDR3 nucleotides: TGTGCCAGCAGTTACTCCCACCAGGGGAGAGCTGAAGCTTTCTTT.

V and J are TRBV10-3 and TRBJ2-2; D uncertain. The germline V gene has CDR1 ENHRY and CDR2 SYGVKD. Between the trimmed V and J ends, which lost 2 bases and 6 bases, there was a span of 4 bases. This CDR3 has 12 amino acids. The CDR3 DNA follows: TGTGCCATCAGTGAGGTCGCCGGGGAGCTGTTTTTT. It encodes CAISEVAGELFF.

This clonotype was seen a handful of times. The gene calls are TRBV29-1 and TRBJ1-2; D uncertain. V was pared by 4 bases and J by 8 bases, with 11 bases between. Germline-derived CDR1 and CDR2 are SQVTM and ANQGSEA. The CDR3 is 11 amino acids. CDR3 protein: CSVATAGGYTF. In nucleotides, the CDR3 is TGCAGCGTTGCTACAGCGGGGGGCTACACCTTC.

This clonotype was observed a handful of times. The chain carries TRBV7-2 and TRBJ2-2, with TRBD2 matching 10 bases. The germline CDR1 and CDR2 sequences are SGHTA and FQGNSA. CDR3 length equals 16 residues. V lost 1 base to trimming and J lost 7 bases; unmatched junction nucleotides: 6. Here the CDR3 reads CASSLGAGGPIGELFF. Written as DNA, the CDR3 is TGTGCCAGCAGCTTAGGAGCGGGAGGGCCGATCGGGGAGCTGTTTTTT.

This clonotype has a handful of counts. This chain links TRBV5-1 with TRBJ1-2, with a weak D call TRBD1 (6 bases). The CDR3 contains 16 residues. Germline CDR1 reads SGHRS; CDR2 reads YFSETQ. V was clipped by 4 bases and J by 10 bases, with 26 bases between them. CDR3 bases: TGCGCCAGCAGCCAGGGATCGGGGGGGGCGCTTGTGGCCTACACCTTC. Its protein product is CASSQGSGGALVAYTF.

This clonotype was observed a handful of times. The chain couples TRBV5-1 to TRBJ2-1; D may be TRBD2 (5 bases). Germline CDR1 reads SGHRS; CDR2 reads YFSETQ. The CDR3 has 17 amino acids. V was clipped by 1 base and J by 0 bases, with 14 bases between them. The CDR3 protein is CASSLISGKGSYNEQFF. In nucleotides, the CDR3 is TGCGCCAGCAGCTTGATCTCCGGGAAGGGCTCCTACAATGAGCAGTTCTTC.

This clonotype has only a few counts. The rearrangement joins TRBV12-3 or TRBV12-4 to TRBJ1-5; D is undetermined. V lost 2 bases and J 6 bases, leaving 5 bases between the germline ends. CDR3 length equals 12 residues. The CDR3 protein is CASSLSVQPQHF. In DNA form, the CDR3 reads TGTGCCAGCAGTTTATCTGTTCAGCCCCAGCATTTT.

This chain connects TRBV5-1 to TRBJ1-1; D is uncertain. Germline values: CDR1 SGHRS, CDR2 YFSETQ. The CDR3 is 16 amino acids. The V end was cut by 4 bases, the J end by 0 bases, with 16 bases between. Here the CDR3 reads CASSPRAPRMNTEAFF. The CDR3 DNA is TGCGCCAGCAGCCCCCGGGCCCCCCGGATGAACACTGAAGCTTTCTTT.

V usage is TRBV12-5 and J usage is TRBJ2-3; TRBD2 aligns across 10 bases. In germline, CDR1 is LGHNT, CDR2 FRNRAP. The CDR3 is made up of 17 amino acids. The J segment lost 4 bases and the V segment lost 0 bases, leaving 7 bases of the junction unmatched. The CDR3 DNA reads TGTGCTAGTGGTTTGGTACCTCTAGCGGGAGTTGCAGATACGCAGTATTTT. Protein: CASGLVPLAGVADTQYF.

The chain uses TRBV2 and TRBJ2-7; TRBD2 matches at 11 bases. Germline V gene lookup returns CDR1 SNHLY and CDR2 FYNNEI. CDR3 length equals 16 residues. V gave up 5 bases and J gave up 4 bases; unmatched junction bases: 10. CDR3 sequence (DNA): TGTGCCAGCAGTAAAAGTAGCGGGAGGGCCGTATACGAGCAGTACTTC. Protein: CASSKSSGRAVYEQYF.

This clonotype was counted only a few times. The rearrangement joins TRBV3-1 to TRBJ2-2; D remains unclear. The V end was cut by 1 base, the J end by 6 bases, with 6 bases between. Germline loops: CDR1 LGHDT, CDR2 YNNKEL (reference sequence). The CDR3 is 13 residues long. The CDR3: CASSQVLAGELFF. For the CDR3, the DNA is TGTGCCAGCAGCCAAGTCCTCGCCGGGGAGCTGTTTTTT.

The chain carries TRBV7-9 and TRBJ2-7; 9 bases line up with TRBD1. CDR1 and CDR2 (germline): SEHNR, FQNEAQ (reference sequence). V dropped 4 bases and J dropped 3; count of bases not matched to a gene: 4. The CDR3 is 14 residues long. This chain's CDR3 is CASSSGTGFYEQYF. CDR3 nucleotides: TGTGCCAGCAGCTCCGGGACAGGGTTCTACGAGCAGTACTTC.

The rearrangement joins TRBV5-5 to TRBJ2-1; perhaps TRBD2 as D (6 bases). The germline V and J ends were trimmed by 4 bases and 12 bases, with 14 bases remaining between them. Germline lookup yields CDR1 SGHKS and CDR2 YYEKEE (reference sequence). There are 12 residues in the CDR3. CDR3 coding DNA: TGTGCCAGCAGCCCGGCGGGGCAATGGCAGTTCTTC. It is translated as CASSPAGQWQFF.

The chain links TRBV4-2 to TRBJ1-2; the D gene is possibly TRBD1 (5 bases). From germline, CDR1 is LGHNA and CDR2 YNFKEQ. The CDR3 totals 14 residues. V lost 4 bases to trimming and J lost 8 bases, with 17 bases between them. The CDR3 reads CASSPLGGGEGYTF. CDR3 bases: TGTGCCAGCAGCCCCCTAGGCGGGGGGGAGGGCTACACCTTC.

J is TRBJ2-3 and V is TRBV7-2; a weak D match, TRBD1 (6 bases). The CDR3 runs to 15 residues. Germline lookup yields CDR1 SGHTA and CDR2 FQGNSA. Between the trimmed V and J ends, which lost 5 bases and 3 bases, there was a span of 15 bases. The CDR3: CASSQRWGPTDTQYF. CDR3 coding DNA: TGTGCCAGCAGCCAGCGCTGGGGGCCGACAGATACGCAGTATTTT.

This clonotype has just a few counts. The chain uses TRBV4-2 and TRBJ1-2; D remains unclear. The ends were cut back, 0 bases at V and 0 bases at J, with 11 bases in the middle. Germline V lookup: CDR1 LGHNA, CDR2 YNFKEQ. The CDR3 spans 16 residues. The CDR3 DNA is TGTGCCAGCAGCCAAGATGGTCCGACCACTAACTATGGCTACACCTTC. Translated: CASSQDGPTTNYGYTF.

The CDR3 bases are TGCGCCAGCAGCCAAGCGCTTGAGCGGGACAAGATATACTTC. Protein product: CASSQALERDKIYF. This rearrangement joins TRBV4-1 to TRBJ2-4, with a tentative D call TRBD2 (7 bases). The V end lost 1 base, the J end lost 16 bases, and 20 bases lay between the germline ends. CDR1 MGHRA and CDR2 YSYEKL come from the germline V gene. The CDR3 loop spans 14 amino acids.

The V and J genes are TRBV10-3 and TRBJ2-5; TRBD2 aligns across 15 bases. The ends lost 2 bases at V and 5 bases at J; junction bases unmatched: 12. This CDR3 is built from 19 residues. The germline gives CDR1 ENHRY, CDR2 SYGVKD. CDR3: CAISERGLSGLAGGETQYF. Written as DNA, the CDR3 is TGTGCCATCAGTGAGAGGGGGTTGTCCGGACTAGCGGGGGGGGAGACCCAGTACTTC.

This clonotype has only a few counts. The chain recombines TRBV29-1 with TRBJ1-1; D is undetermined. Germline V gives CDR1 SQVTM, CDR2 ANQGSEA. V gave up 3 bases and J gave up 1 base, with 6 bases separating them. This CDR3 region has 12 residues. CDR3 amino acids: CSVDTANTEAFF. The CDR3 nucleotides read TGCAGCGTTGATACAGCGAACACTGAAGCTTTCTTT.

This clonotype was counted between two and nine times. The chain couples TRBV6-5 to TRBJ1-2; D is unclear. CDR3 length: 14 amino acids. Germline CDR1 and CDR2: MNHEY and SVGAGI. V gave up 0 bases and J gave up 6 bases, with 11 bases separating them. The CDR3 DNA follows: TGTGCCAGCAGTTACTCGGCAGGTTCGGATGGCTACACCTTC. Amino acid sequence: CASSYSAGSDGYTF.

The V call is TRBV28, the J call TRBJ2-7; tentative D call: TRBD1 (6 bases). Germline-derived CDR1 and CDR2 are MDHEN and SYDVKM. This CDR3 has 18 residues. V was cut by 5 bases and J by 3 bases, with 26 bases left in between. The CDR3 bases are TGTGCCAGCAGTCCAACCCCCGGGACACCGACTCCATTCTACGAGCAGTACTTC. Protein product: CASSPTPGTPTPFYEQYF.

The table lists this clonotype with a few counts. The rearrangement links TRBV3-1 to TRBJ2-2, with 7 nucleotides matching TRBD1. Looked up from germline, CDR1 is LGHDT and CDR2 is YNNKEL (reference sequence). The CDR3 runs to 18 residues. J lost 3 bases, V lost 5 bases, and 15 bases had no gene match. CDR3: CASSSRPTRQGYTGELFF. The CDR3 DNA reads as TGTGCCAGCAGCTCTAGGCCTACCAGACAGGGATACACCGGGGAGCTGTTTTTT.

V usage is TRBV12-3 or TRBV12-4 and J usage is TRBJ1-2; 7 nucleotides line up with TRBD1. J gave up 4 bases and V 5 bases, and 4 bases lay outside the gene matches. The CDR3 length is 13 residues. The CDR3 DNA is TGTGCCAGCAGTAGGGACAGCCCCTATGGCTACACCTTC. It encodes CASSRDSPYGYTF.

This rearrangement joins TRBV4-1 to TRBJ2-2; no clear D. Trimming took 0 bases from V and 2 from J, leaving 13 bases between them. CDR1 is MGHRA, CDR2 YSYEKL, per germline. The CDR3 has 17 residues. As DNA, the CDR3 is TGCGCCAGCAGCCAAGATGGAAGGGCTGGCAACACCGGGGAGCTGTTTTTT. Its protein product is CASSQDGRAGNTGELFF.

This clonotype was observed a few times. The chain recombines TRBV9 with TRBJ2-5; possible D gene TRBD2, 5 bases. The V and J ends lost 2 bases and 3 bases respectively, with 14 bases between them. In germline, CDR1 is SGDLS, CDR2 YYNGEE. The CDR3 consists of 15 residues. The CDR3 bases are TGTGCCAGCAGCGTTATGGACTTAGTAGAAGAGACCCAGTACTTC. Residues: CASSVMDLVEETQYF.

This clonotype was counted once. The rearrangement links TRBV12-3 or TRBV12-4 to TRBJ2-3; 9 bases align to TRBD2. The J segment lost 5 bases and the V segment lost 6 bases, leaving 15 bases of the junction unmatched. The CDR3 spans 17 residues. The CDR3 DNA is TGTGCCAGCAGCCCTAGGGTTATAGCGGGGGCTATAGATACGCAGTATTTT. The encoded protein is CASSPRVIAGAIDTQYF.